This TCR beta chain was profiled in a study of blood T cell repertoires in COVID-19. Study at large: The origin of the acute and convalescent COVID-19 samples was the United States, Italy and Spain.

Authors' data handling: Nucleated cell number was recorded as an estimate derived from reference gene primer amplification. The assay was immunoSEQ multiplex PCR, and TCRdb's table has in-frame clones only and misses some. The DNA gave D and trimming, while V, J and clone size come from that table. Here the sample spans fewer than 350,000 clones, around 89% being singletons. This clone has just one count. The CDR3 extends over 15 amino acids. V was clipped by 0 bases and J by 6 bases, with 12 bases between them. The germline gives CDR1 MNHEY, CDR2 SMNVEV (reference sequence). Sample: peripheral blood. J is TRBJ1-5 and V is TRBV27; D is ambiguous. The TCR originated in a middle-aged man with acute or convalescent COVID-19. CDR3 amino acids: CASSLSWQFSQPQHF. The CDR3 DNA follows: TGTGCCAGCAGTTTATCGTGGCAGTTCAGTCAGCCCCAGCATTTT.